A selection of T cell receptor beta chains follows, all from one sample in a study of molecular identifiers for immune sequencing clone quantification. TCRdb used MiXCR to reprocess the PCR reads, holding one entry per CDR3 protein. The table includes about half a million distinct CDR3 sequences, about a fifth detected once. The source material was naive CD8+ T cells from blood, with Jurkat cell RNA spiked in. The receptors here all came from a human donor in good health. Some libraries in this study had Jurkat cell RNA spiked in. Both conserved end residues are part of each CDR3. The D gene is left open where the match is weak. Size is omitted from some rows. Given values are once, few, many or a class for expanded clones.

TRBD1,TRBJ1-2,TRBV13,NA,CASSTRTGSYGYTF,TGTGCCAGCAGCACCCGGACAGGATCCTATGGCTACACCTTC
NA,TRBJ2-7,TRBV6-2/TRBV6-3,NA,CASSYGRGLEQYF,TGTGCCAGCAGTTACGGCCGCGGGCTAGAGCAGTACTTC
NA,TRBJ2-3,TRBV27,NA,CASRTGWMDTQYF,TGTGCCAGCAGAACCGGCTGGATGGATACGCAGTATTTT
NA,TRBJ1-4,TRBV12-3/TRBV12-4,few,CASRLAVAGDEKLFF,TGTGCCAGCAGATTGGCGGTGGCAGGGGATGAAAAACTGTTTTTT
TRBD1,TRBJ2-7,TRBV6-2/TRBV6-3,NA,CASSYGDRVNEQYF,TGTGCCAGCAGTTACGGGGACAGGGTCAACGAGCAGTACTTC
TRBD1,TRBJ2-7,TRBV7-9,NA,CASSSAQGQLYEQYF,TGTGCCAGCAGCTCCGCACAGGGACAGCTCTACGAGCAGTACTTC
TRBD1,TRBJ2-7,TRBV6-5,NA,CASRSNRGYEQYF,TGTGCCAGCAGGTCGAACAGGGGCTACGAGCAGTACTTC
NA,TRBJ2-1,TRBV7-9,NA,CASRRPDRNEQFF,TGTGCCAGCAGGAGGCCTGATCGGAATGAGCAGTTCTTC
NA,TRBJ1-1,TRBV6-6,NA,CASGATANTEAFF,TGTGCCAGCGGGGCAACAGCGAACACTGAAGCTTTCTTT
NA,TRBJ2-7,TRBV7-9,NA,CASSRDRNLSYEQYF,TGTGCCAGCAGCCGAGACAGGAACCTTTCCTACGAGCAGTACTTC
NA,TRBJ2-1,TRBV4-1,many,CASSQDAGSSQFF,TGCGCCAGCAGCCAAGATGCAGGTAGTAGTCAGTTCTTC
NA,TRBJ2-3,TRBV19,few,CASSSGSGYTQYF,TGTGCCAGTAGTTCGGGGTCAGGGTATACGCAGTATTTT
TRBD2,TRBJ2-5,TRBV28,NA,CASSARTSGAQETQYF,TGTGCCAGCAGTGCCAGGACTAGCGGAGCACAAGAGACCCAGTACTTC
NA,TRBJ1-5,TRBV28,many,CASSLVSAGSQPQHF,TGTGCCAGCAGTTTAGTCTCCGCAGGGAGTCAGCCCCAGCATTTT
NA,TRBJ2-3,TRBV5-5,many,CASSPSQPQDTQYF,TGTGCCAGCAGCCCCAGTCAACCACAAGATACGCAGTATTTT
TRBD2,TRBJ2-1,TRBV12-3/TRBV12-4,NA,CASSLTSGRASEQFF,TGTGCCAGCAGCCTAACTAGCGGGAGGGCCAGTGAGCAGTTCTTC
NA,TRBJ2-5,TRBV10-3,NA,CAISESLGSGATQYF,TGTGCCATCAGTGAGTCGTTGGGGTCGGGAGCGACCCAGTACTTC
TRBD2,TRBJ2-7,TRBV14,NA,CASSQGTSEQYF,TGTGCCAGCAGCCAAGGGACTAGCGAGCAGTACTTC
NA,TRBJ2-7,TRBV19,NA,CASNRPGVYEQYF,TGTGCCAGCAACCGGCCTGGGGTCTACGAGCAGTACTTC
NA,TRBJ2-1,TRBV6-5,many,CASSYFGSPGDEQFF,TGTGCCAGCAGTTACTTTGGCTCCCCTGGGGATGAGCAGTTCTTC
NA,TRBJ2-7,TRBV7-2,many,CASSVSSPAYEQYF,TGTGCCAGCAGCGTTAGTTCTCCCGCGTACGAGCAGTACTTC
NA,TRBJ1-4,TRBV27,few,CASSPGATNEKLFF,TGTGCCAGCAGCCCGGGGGCAACTAATGAAAAACTGTTTTTT
TRBD2,TRBJ2-3,TRBV14,many,CASSQDPLAGGQFPDTQYF,TGTGCCAGCAGCCAAGACCCTCTAGCGGGGGGCCAATTCCCAGATACGCAGTATTTT
TRBD2,TRBJ2-3,TRBV12-3/TRBV12-4,NA,CASLPGGVSSTDTQYF,TGTGCCAGCCTACCGGGGGGTGTTAGTAGCACAGATACGCAGTATTTT
NA,TRBJ1-1,TRBV7-8,many,CASSLEEGRGTEAFF,TGTGCCAGCAGCTTAGAGGAAGGGAGGGGAACTGAAGCTTTCTTT
NA,TRBJ2-1,TRBV30,many,CAWTGQRNEQFF,TGTGCCTGGACCGGACAGCGCAATGAGCAGTTCTTC
NA,TRBJ2-7,TRBV4-1,NA,CASSQAGSRSYEQYF,TGCGCCAGCAGCCAAGCGGGCAGTCGGTCCTACGAGCAGTACTTC
NA,TRBJ1-2,TRBV6-6,many,CASSYSGQDGGGYGYTF,TGTGCCAGCAGTTACTCGGGGCAGGACGGAGGGGGCTATGGCTACACCTTC
NA,TRBJ2-4,TRBV4-2,few,CASSQDWGQVGRSKNIQYF,TGTGCCAGCAGCCAAGATTGGGGCCAGGTTGGACGGTCCAAAAACATTCAGTACTTC
NA,TRBJ2-1,TRBV3-2,NA,CASSQGLPHGGEQFF,TGTGCCAGCAGCCAAGGACTACCTCATGGGGGTGAGCAGTTCTTC
TRBD1,TRBJ2-1,TRBV15,NA,CATTPDRASYNEQFF,TGTGCCACCACCCCAGACAGGGCTAGTTACAATGAGCAGTTCTTC
NA,TRBJ1-1,TRBV6-6,many,CASWGVNTEAFF,TGTGCCAGTTGGGGCGTGAACACTGAAGCTTTCTTT
NA,TRBJ2-5,TRBV5-1,many,CASTTGRGGQETQYF,TGCGCCAGCACCACGGGTAGGGGCGGACAAGAGACCCAGTACTTC
NA,TRBJ1-5,TRBV4-3,many,CASSQEIGYQPQHF,TGCGCCAGCAGCCAAGAGATTGGATATCAGCCCCAGCATTTT
TRBD1,TRBJ1-1,TRBV12-5,few,CASGLVLGQAGNEAFF,TGTGCTAGTGGTTTGGTACTGGGACAGGCGGGGAATGAGGCTTTCTTT
NA,TRBJ2-5,TRBV25-1,many,CASSEFGDMRRETQYF,TGTGCCAGCAGTGAATTTGGGGACATGCGGCGAGAGACCCAGTACTTC
TRBD2,TRBJ2-7,TRBV7-9,NA,CASSHTGTSGGTYEQYF,TGTGCCAGCAGCCACACCGGGACTAGCGGGGGCACCTACGAGCAGTACTTC
NA,TRBJ2-3,TRBV4-2,many,CASSQVGNTDTQYF,TGTGCCAGCAGCCAAGTAGGAAACACAGATACGCAGTATTTT
TRBD1,TRBJ2-7,TRBV7-2,few,CASSPPGQGAEQYF,TGTGCCAGCAGCCCTCCGGGACAGGGGGCTGAGCAGTACTTC
NA,TRBJ1-1,TRBV6-2/TRBV6-3,NA,CASSYHATSDTEAFF,TGTGCCAGCAGTTACCATGCCACCTCAGACACTGAAGCTTTCTTT
NA,TRBJ1-1,TRBV3-1,many,CASSPPDRATEAFF,TGTGCCAGCAGCCCACCCGACAGAGCCACTGAAGCTTTCTTT